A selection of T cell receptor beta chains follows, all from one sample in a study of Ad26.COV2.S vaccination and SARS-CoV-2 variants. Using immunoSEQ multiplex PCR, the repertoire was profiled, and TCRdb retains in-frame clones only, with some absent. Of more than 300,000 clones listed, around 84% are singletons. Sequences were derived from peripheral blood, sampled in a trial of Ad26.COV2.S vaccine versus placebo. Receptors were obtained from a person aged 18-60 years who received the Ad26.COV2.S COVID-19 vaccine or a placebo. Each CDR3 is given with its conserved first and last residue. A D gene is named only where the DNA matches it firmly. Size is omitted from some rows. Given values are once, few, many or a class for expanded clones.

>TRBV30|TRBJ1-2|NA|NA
CAWSLLGPPAGYGYTF
TGTGCCTGGAGCCTTCTAGGACCCCCGGCCGGCTATGGCTACACCTTC
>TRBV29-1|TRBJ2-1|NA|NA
CSVGGTPAHNEQFF
TGCAGCGTTGGAGGGACACCGGCGCACAATGAGCAGTTCTTC
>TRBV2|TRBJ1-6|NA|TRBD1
CASSPNPGGNNSPLHF
TGTGCCAGCAGCCCTAACCCAGGGGGAAACAATTCACCCCTCCACTTT
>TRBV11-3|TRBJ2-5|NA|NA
CASSLRPRETQYF
TGTGCCAGCAGCTTGCGGCCTCGAGAGACCCAGTACTTC
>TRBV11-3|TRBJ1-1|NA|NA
CASSKGQNTEAFF
TGTGCCAGCAGCAAGGGACAGAACACTGAAGCTTTCTTT
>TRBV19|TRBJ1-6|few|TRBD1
CASRPEDRLNSPLHF
TGTGCCAGTAGGCCAGAGGACAGGCTTAATTCACCCCTCCACTTT
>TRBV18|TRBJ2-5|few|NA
CASSRGAQETQYF
TGTGCCAGCTCACGGGGGGCCCAAGAGACCCAGTACTTC
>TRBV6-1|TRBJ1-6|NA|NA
CASCDWGTYNSPLHF
TGTGCCAGCTGTGATTGGGGGACCTATAATTCACCCCTCCACTTT
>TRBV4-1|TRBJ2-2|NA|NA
CASSQEGNSLRTGELFF
TGCGCCAGCAGCCAAGAAGGGAACTCTTTACGCACCGGGGAGCTGTTTTTT
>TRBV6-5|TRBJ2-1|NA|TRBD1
CASSQWTGGVNEQFF
TGTGCCAGCAGTCAATGGACAGGGGGCGTTAATGAGCAGTTCTTC
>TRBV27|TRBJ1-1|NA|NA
CASEGVSPGLNTEAFF
TGTGCCAGCGAGGGTGTCTCGCCAGGCTTGAACACTGAAGCTTTCTTT
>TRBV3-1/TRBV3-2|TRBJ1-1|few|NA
CASSPWGENTEAFF
TGTGCCAGCAGCCCCTGGGGGGAAAACACTGAAGCTTTCTTT
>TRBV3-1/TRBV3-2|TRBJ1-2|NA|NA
CASSDLRLRTF
TGTGCCAGCTCGGACCTCCGTTTGCGCACCTTC
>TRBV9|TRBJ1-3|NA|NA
CASSGQTPGVHSGNTIYF
TGTGCCAGCAGCGGACAAACACCGGGCGTTCACTCTGGAAACACCATATATTTT
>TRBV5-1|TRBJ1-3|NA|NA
CASSQRDLPSSGNTIYF
TGCGCCAGCAGCCAAAGAGACCTCCCGAGCTCTGGAAACACCATATATTTT
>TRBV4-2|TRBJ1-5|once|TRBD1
CASSQVGATGGGQPQHF
TGTGCCAGCAGCCAAGTCGGGGCGACAGGGGGAGGTCAGCCCCAGCATTTT
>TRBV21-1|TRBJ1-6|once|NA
CASSKGARIGGRVPNSPLHF
TGTGCCAGCAGCAAAGGGGCTCGTATCGGAGGGAGGGTCCCGAATTCACCCCTCCACTTT
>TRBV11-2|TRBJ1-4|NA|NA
CASSPMGQINEKLFF
TGTGCCAGCAGCCCGATGGGTCAGATTAATGAAAAACTGTTTTTT
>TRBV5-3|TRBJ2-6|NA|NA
CALGHRRSGANVLTF
TGTGCCCTAGGCCATCGAAGATCTGGGGCCAACGTCCTGACTTTC
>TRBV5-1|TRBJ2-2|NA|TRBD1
CASSSGTGDRGTGELFF
TGCGCCAGCAGCTCCGGGACAGGGGATCGGGGCACCGGGGAGCTGTTTTTT
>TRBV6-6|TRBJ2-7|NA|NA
CASSYSDAAGGNEQYF
TGTGCCAGCAGTTACTCGGATGCGGCAGGTGGGAACGAGCAGTACTTC
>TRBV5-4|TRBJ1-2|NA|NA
CASSLARVDGFFYTF
TGTGCCAGCAGCTTGGCCCGTGTGGATGGATTTTTCTACACCTTC
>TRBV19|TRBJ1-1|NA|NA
CASSISGARSTEAFF
TGTGCCAGTAGTATATCGGGGGCGCGAAGCACTGAAGCTTTCTTT
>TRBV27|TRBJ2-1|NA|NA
CASSWLGARNEQFF
TGTGCCAGCAGCTGGCTGGGGGCGCGAAATGAGCAGTTCTTC
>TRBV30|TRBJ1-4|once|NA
CAWGGRGRNEKLFF
TGTGCCTGGGGGGGCCGGGGAAGAAACGAAAAACTGTTTTTT
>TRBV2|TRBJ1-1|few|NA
CASSEVSMTEAFF
TGTGCCAGCAGTGAGGTCAGTATGACTGAAGCTTTCTTT
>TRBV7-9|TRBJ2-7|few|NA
CASSLRGTITYEQYF
TGTGCCAGCAGCTTACGGGGCACGATCACCTACGAGCAGTACTTC
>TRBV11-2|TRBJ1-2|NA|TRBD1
CASSFIKGRGRRKMDGYTF
TGTGCCAGCAGCTTTATAAAGGGCAGGGGGCGGAGAAAGATGGATGGCTACACCTTC
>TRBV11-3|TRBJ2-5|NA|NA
CASSQGRGGPLQETQYF
TGTGCCAGCAGCCAGGGCAGGGGGGGGCCTCTTCAAGAGACCCAGTACTTC
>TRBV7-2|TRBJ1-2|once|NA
CASSPGVGRRSYTF
TGTGCCAGCAGCCCAGGGGTAGGGAGGAGGAGCTACACCTTC
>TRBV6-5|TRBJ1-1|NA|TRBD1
CASSRQGAWTEAFF
TGTGCCAGCAGTCGACAGGGGGCTTGGACTGAAGCTTTCTTT
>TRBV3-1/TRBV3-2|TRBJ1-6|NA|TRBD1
CASTPQGWYNSPLHF
TGTGCCAGCACCCCACAGGGGTGGTATAATTCACCCCTCCACTTT
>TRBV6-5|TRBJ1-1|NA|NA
CASSTSKWENTEAFF
TGTGCCAGCAGTACCTCAAAATGGGAGAACACTGAAGCTTTCTTT
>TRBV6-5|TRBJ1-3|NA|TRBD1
CASSRQGSAGNTIYF
TGTGCCAGCAGTCGACAGGGTAGTGCGGGAAACACCATATATTTT
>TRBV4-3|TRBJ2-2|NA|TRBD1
CASSPQGASGELFF
TGCGCCAGCAGCCCACAGGGGGCGTCCGGGGAGCTGTTTTTT
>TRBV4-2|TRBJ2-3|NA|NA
CASSQVKKGRWADTQYF
TGTGCCAGCAGCCAAGTAAAAAAGGGCAGATGGGCAGATACGCAGTATTTT
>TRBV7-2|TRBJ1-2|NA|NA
CASSGPNFNYGYTF
TGTGCCAGCAGCGGCCCGAATTTTAACTATGGCTACACCTTC
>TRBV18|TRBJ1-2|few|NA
CASSPATGLYGYTF
TGTGCCAGCTCACCGGCGACAGGCCTTTATGGCTACACCTTC
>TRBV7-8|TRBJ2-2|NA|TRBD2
CASSLGTSENTGELFF
TGTGCCAGCAGCTTAGGGACTAGCGAGAACACCGGGGAGCTGTTTTTT
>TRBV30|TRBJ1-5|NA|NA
CAWSGGHVKGNQPQHF
TGTGCCTGGAGCGGCGGACACGTCAAGGGCAATCAGCCCCAGCATTTT
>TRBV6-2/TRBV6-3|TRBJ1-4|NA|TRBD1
CASSSPDRGNEKLFF
TGTGCCAGCAGTTCGCCGGACAGGGGGAATGAAAAACTGTTTTTT
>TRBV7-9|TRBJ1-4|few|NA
CASSLAYEKLFF
TGTGCCAGCTCCCTAGCGTATGAAAAACTGTTTTTT
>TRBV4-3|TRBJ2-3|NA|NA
CASSQERSTDTQYF
TGCGCCAGCAGCCAAGAGCGCAGTACAGATACGCAGTATTTT
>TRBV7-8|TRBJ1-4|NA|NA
CASSLGIWAGRGEKLFF
TGTGCCAGCAGCTTAGGGATTTGGGCAGGACGCGGAGAAAAACTGTTTTTT
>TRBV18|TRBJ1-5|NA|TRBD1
CASSPFGDRGGQPQHF
TGTGCCAGCTCACCATTCGGAGACAGGGGCGGGCAGCCCCAGCATTTT
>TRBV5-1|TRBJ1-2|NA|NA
CASSTGNRAHSGYTF
TGCGCCAGCAGTACAGGGAATAGGGCCCACAGCGGCTACACCTTC
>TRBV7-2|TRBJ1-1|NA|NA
CASSLARPYTEAFF
TGTGCCAGCAGCTTAGCGCGTCCGTACACTGAAGCTTTCTTT
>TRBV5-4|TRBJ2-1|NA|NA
CASSSEGGRINEQFF
TGTGCCAGCAGCTCGGAGGGGGGGCGCATCAATGAGCAGTTCTTC
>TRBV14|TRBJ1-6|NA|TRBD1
CASSQNRGGLPLHF
TGTGCCAGCAGCCAAAACAGGGGAGGTTTACCCCTCCACTTT
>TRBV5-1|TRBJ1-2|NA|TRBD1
CASGGWTGVDYGYTF
TGCGCCAGCGGGGGATGGACAGGGGTTGACTATGGCTACACCTTC
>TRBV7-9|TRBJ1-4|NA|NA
CASSSENEKLFF
TGTGCCAGCAGCTCCGAAAATGAAAAACTGTTTTTT
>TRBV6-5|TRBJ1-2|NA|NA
CASRIHGDPTSF
TGTGCCAGCAGGATTCACGGGGACCCCACTTCCTTC
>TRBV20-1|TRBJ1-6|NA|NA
CSASLGSYLLRGSPLHF
TGCAGTGCTAGTCTGGGATCTTATCTCCTCCGTGGGTCACCCCTCCACTTT
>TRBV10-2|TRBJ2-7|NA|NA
CASSEQGKSSYEQYF
TGCGCCAGCAGTGAGCAGGGGAAGAGCTCCTACGAGCAGTACTTC
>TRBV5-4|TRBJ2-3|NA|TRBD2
CASSLYSGGSTDTQYF
TGTGCCAGCAGCTTATATAGCGGGGGCTCCACAGATACGCAGTATTTT